This T cell receptor beta chain was retrieved from a study of blood T cell repertoires in COVID-19. Background on the study: PBMCs, B-cell-depleted T cells, or T cells provided the cDNA or gDNA that made up the material.

CDR3 length equals 13 residues. With 2 bases removed from V and 4 bases from J, the gap between germline ends came to 8 bases. Germline V gene data show CDR1 as MGHRA and CDR2 as YSYEKL. Original processing notes: Reference gene primer amplification in the assay estimated nucleated cell counts. Only in-frame clones appear in the TCRdb table, and some are missing; sequencing was by immunoSEQ multiplex PCR. For V, J and clone size, that table is used; D and trimming come from the DNA. Counted here are roughly 250,000 clones, around 81% occurring once; the ten biggest clones make up approximately 4.4%. The TCR sequence derives from a man in his forties or fifties with active or convalescent COVID-19. The chain links TRBV4-1 to TRBJ1-2; D unresolved. Input material: peripheral blood. CDR3 sequence: CASSQRSSYGYTF. The CDR3 DNA follows: TGCGCCAGCAGCCAACGAAGCTCCTATGGCTACACCTTC.